Listed below are T cell receptor beta chains from one sample, sequenced in a study of blood T cell repertoires in COVID-19. TCRdb's table, derived via immunoSEQ multiplex PCR, lists solely in-frame clones and lacks some. The sample has over 100,000 clones; over 75% are singletons. Sequences were obtained from peripheral blood. These receptors originate from an elderly man with acute or convalescent COVID-19. CDR3s include the opening cysteine and the closing phenylalanine or tryptophan. D genes are given only for firm matches. For some rows the clone size is stated as once, few or many, or as a class when expanded; others skip it.

v_gene: TRBV18
abundance: NA
d_gene: TRBD1
j_gene: TRBJ1-2
CDR3nt: TGTGCCAGCTCACCGGAAACAGGGGGCTACTATGGCTACACCTTC
CDR3aa: CASSPETGGYYGYTF

v_gene: TRBV10-2
abundance: few
d_gene: TRBD1
j_gene: TRBJ1-1
CDR3nt: TGCGCCAGCAGGGGACAGTCGAACACTGAAGCTTTCTTT
CDR3aa: CASRGQSNTEAFF

v_gene: TRBV6-5
abundance: NA
d_gene: NA
j_gene: TRBJ1-4
CDR3nt: TGTGCCAGTCGAACAGCTCTGGCTAATGAAAAACTGTTTTTT
CDR3aa: CASRTALANEKLFF

v_gene: TRBV18
abundance: NA
d_gene: NA
j_gene: TRBJ2-3
CDR3nt: TGTGCCAGCTCACCCTCGGGACTGACAGATACGCAGTATTTT
CDR3aa: CASSPSGLTDTQYF

v_gene: TRBV6-2/TRBV6-3
abundance: NA
d_gene: NA
j_gene: TRBJ1-5
CDR3nt: TGTGCCAGCAGCAACCCACTAAGGGGGATTAGCAATCAGCCCCAGCATTTT
CDR3aa: CASSNPLRGISNQPQHF

v_gene: TRBV18
abundance: NA
d_gene: TRBD2
j_gene: TRBJ2-7
CDR3nt: TGTGCCAGCCTACAGCAGCCGGTAGCTAGCGGGACCTCCTACGAGCAGTACTTC
CDR3aa: CASLQQPVASGTSYEQYF

v_gene: TRBV28
abundance: once
d_gene: NA
j_gene: TRBJ1-6
CDR3nt: TGTGCCAGCAGCGAGGACAGTTATAATTCACCCCTCCACTTT
CDR3aa: CASSEDSYNSPLHF

v_gene: TRBV5-6
abundance: NA
d_gene: TRBD1
j_gene: TRBJ1-1
CDR3nt: TGTGCCAGCACCTCCTTAGCCGGGACAGGGGACACTGAAGCTTTCTTT
CDR3aa: CASTSLAGTGDTEAFF

v_gene: TRBV5-4
abundance: NA
d_gene: TRBD2
j_gene: TRBJ2-3
CDR3nt: TGTGCCAGCGGGGGGGGACCGCTTAGCACAGATACGCAGTATTTT
CDR3aa: CASGGGPLSTDTQYF

v_gene: TRBV3-1/TRBV3-2
abundance: NA
d_gene: NA
j_gene: TRBJ1-3
CDR3nt: TGTGCCAGCAGTCCAAGGATGAGGAGCTCTGGAAACACCATATATTTT
CDR3aa: CASSPRMRSSGNTIYF

v_gene: TRBV12-1
abundance: NA
d_gene: NA
j_gene: TRBJ2-1
CDR3nt: TGTGCCAGCAGCTTTACGGCTAGCGGCTACAATGAGCAGTTCTTC
CDR3aa: CASSFTASGYNEQFF

v_gene: TRBV10-3
abundance: few
d_gene: TRBD1
j_gene: TRBJ2-1
CDR3nt: TGTGCCATCAGGGACAGGCAGGGCAATGAGCAGTTCTTC
CDR3aa: CAIRDRQGNEQFF

v_gene: TRBV12-5
abundance: NA
d_gene: TRBD1
j_gene: TRBJ2-2
CDR3nt: TGTGCTAGTGGATCCGGACAGGGGATATCGTGGACCGGGGAGCTGTTTTTT
CDR3aa: CASGSGQGISWTGELFF

v_gene: TRBV15
abundance: NA
d_gene: NA
j_gene: TRBJ1-5
CDR3nt: TGTGCCACCAGCAGGGACAGCAGGCAGGATCAGCCCCAGCATTTT
CDR3aa: CATSRDSRQDQPQHF

v_gene: TRBV29-1
abundance: NA
d_gene: TRBD1
j_gene: TRBJ2-3
CDR3nt: TGCAGCGTTAGGGACAGGGGGCCGACAGATACGCAGTATTTT
CDR3aa: CSVRDRGPTDTQYF

v_gene: TRBV12-3/TRBV12-4
abundance: NA
d_gene: NA
j_gene: TRBJ1-5
CDR3nt: TGTGCCAGCACCCTTGGACTTAATCAGCCCCAGCATTTT
CDR3aa: CASTLGLNQPQHF

v_gene: TRBV5-6
abundance: NA
d_gene: TRBD1
j_gene: TRBJ2-2
CDR3nt: TGTGCCAGCAGCCCAGGACAGGGAAGCACCGGGGAGCTGTTTTTT
CDR3aa: CASSPGQGSTGELFF

v_gene: TRBV15
abundance: NA
d_gene: NA
j_gene: TRBJ2-2
CDR3nt: TGTGCCACCAGCGATGGACGGGAGAAGGCCGGGGAGCTGTTTTTT
CDR3aa: CATSDGREKAGELFF

v_gene: TRBV19
abundance: NA
d_gene: TRBD2
j_gene: TRBJ2-2
CDR3nt: TGTGCCAGTAGCCAAGGGACTATCGGGGAGCTGTTTTTT
CDR3aa: CASSQGTIGELFF

v_gene: TRBV5-1
abundance: NA
d_gene: TRBD2
j_gene: TRBJ2-7
CDR3nt: TGCGCCAGCAGCTTGGTAACTAGCGGCTCCTACGAGCAGTACTTC
CDR3aa: CASSLVTSGSYEQYF

v_gene: TRBV12-3/TRBV12-4
abundance: NA
d_gene: NA
j_gene: TRBJ1-1
CDR3nt: TGTGCCAGCAGTTTACACGGGGTGACTGAAGCTTTCTTT
CDR3aa: CASSLHGVTEAFF

v_gene: TRBV7-2
abundance: NA
d_gene: NA
j_gene: TRBJ2-5
CDR3nt: TGTGCCAGCAGCTTGGGCGGGGAGGAGACCCAGTACTTC
CDR3aa: CASSLGGEETQYF

v_gene: TRBV3-1/TRBV3-2
abundance: NA
d_gene: TRBD1
j_gene: TRBJ1-1
CDR3nt: TGTGCCAGCAGCTATCCAGGGGGTGAAGCTTTCTTT
CDR3aa: CASSYPGGEAFF

v_gene: TRBV5-1
abundance: NA
d_gene: TRBD1
j_gene: TRBJ2-2
CDR3nt: TGCGCCAGCGCGGACAGGGCGAACACCGGGGAGCTGTTTTTT
CDR3aa: CASADRANTGELFF

v_gene: TRBV27
abundance: NA
d_gene: NA
j_gene: TRBJ2-7
CDR3nt: TGTGCCAGCAGTTTTCAGGGGAGCTACGAGCAGTACTTC
CDR3aa: CASSFQGSYEQYF

v_gene: TRBV11-3
abundance: NA
d_gene: NA
j_gene: TRBJ2-1
CDR3nt: TGTGCCAGCAGCACCAGCTCCTACAATGAGCAGTTCTTC
CDR3aa: CASSTSSYNEQFF

v_gene: TRBV29-1
abundance: once
d_gene: TRBD1
j_gene: TRBJ1-2
CDR3nt: TGCAGCGCCGGGACAGACCATGGCTACACCTTC
CDR3aa: CSAGTDHGYTF

v_gene: TRBV5-4
abundance: NA
d_gene: NA
j_gene: TRBJ1-1
CDR3nt: TGTGCCAGCAGCTTAGCGCAGGGGATGGGCACTGAAGCTTTCTTT
CDR3aa: CASSLAQGMGTEAFF

v_gene: TRBV7-9
abundance: NA
d_gene: TRBD2
j_gene: TRBJ2-4
CDR3nt: TGTGCCAGCAGCTTTACACTAGCGGGGGGAAACGCCAAAAACATTCAGTACTTC
CDR3aa: CASSFTLAGGNAKNIQYF

v_gene: TRBV7-2
abundance: NA
d_gene: TRBD1
j_gene: TRBJ1-2
CDR3nt: TGTGCCAGCAGCTTAGACGGACAGGGGGGCACCTTC
CDR3aa: CASSLDGQGGTF

v_gene: TRBV19
abundance: once
d_gene: TRBD1
j_gene: TRBJ2-3
CDR3nt: TGTGCCAGTGGAGACAGGGCGGATACGCAGTATTTT
CDR3aa: CASGDRADTQYF

v_gene: TRBV28
abundance: once
d_gene: NA
j_gene: TRBJ1-5
CDR3nt: TGTGCCAGCAGTTTAAGGGGTCCGGGTCAGCCCCAGCATTTT
CDR3aa: CASSLRGPGQPQHF

v_gene: TRBV7-2
abundance: NA
d_gene: TRBD2
j_gene: TRBJ2-1
CDR3nt: TGTGCCAGCAGCCCCCCTAGGACTAGCGGGGCTGAGCAGTTCTTC
CDR3aa: CASSPPRTSGAEQFF

v_gene: TRBV5-1
abundance: NA
d_gene: NA
j_gene: TRBJ2-5
CDR3nt: TGCGCCAGCAGCTTGTTTGGCAGGAAGGAGACCCAGTACTTC
CDR3aa: CASSLFGRKETQYF

v_gene: TRBV5-1
abundance: NA
d_gene: NA
j_gene: TRBJ2-3
CDR3nt: TGCGCCAGCAGCACCGCACTAGGTGCTAGCACAGATACGCAGTATTTT
CDR3aa: CASSTALGASTDTQYF

v_gene: TRBV6-2/TRBV6-3
abundance: NA
d_gene: NA
j_gene: TRBJ2-7
CDR3nt: TGTGCCAGCAGTTACAGGAGACAGGCCCTCTCCTACGAGCAGTACTTC
CDR3aa: CASSYRRQALSYEQYF

v_gene: TRBV6-2/TRBV6-3
abundance: NA
d_gene: TRBD1
j_gene: TRBJ1-1
CDR3nt: TGTGCCAGCAGTTACCCCCCCAGGGGGCAAATGAGGACTGAAGCTTTCTTT
CDR3aa: CASSYPPRGQMRTEAFF

v_gene: TRBV5-8
abundance: NA
d_gene: NA
j_gene: TRBJ2-5
CDR3nt: TGTGCCAGCAGCTTGTACTCCGGGTTACAAGAGACCCAGTACTTC
CDR3aa: CASSLYSGLQETQYF

v_gene: TRBV13
abundance: NA
d_gene: TRBD2
j_gene: TRBJ2-7
CDR3nt: TGTGCCAGCAGCTTAGGCCAATGTAGCGGGGGGGCCGGAGAGCAGTACTTC
CDR3aa: CASSLGQCSGGAGEQYF

v_gene: TRBV14
abundance: NA
d_gene: TRBD1
j_gene: TRBJ2-4
CDR3nt: TGTGCCAGCAGCCCGAGGACAGGGATGGAAAACATTCAGTACTTC
CDR3aa: CASSPRTGMENIQYF

v_gene: TRBV11-3
abundance: NA
d_gene: NA
j_gene: TRBJ1-1
CDR3nt: TGTGCCAGCAGCTTGGGACTTCAGAACACTGAAGCTTTCTTT
CDR3aa: CASSLGLQNTEAFF

v_gene: TRBV6-6
abundance: NA
d_gene: NA
j_gene: TRBJ1-1
CDR3nt: TGTGCCAGCAGTTACGCCGAGGGCAACACTGAAGCTTTCTTT
CDR3aa: CASSYAEGNTEAFF

v_gene: TRBV19
abundance: NA
d_gene: NA
j_gene: TRBJ1-6
CDR3nt: TGTGCCAGTAGTATCGCAGGAAACTCCTATAATTCACCCCTCCACTTT
CDR3aa: CASSIAGNSYNSPLHF

v_gene: TRBV14
abundance: NA
d_gene: TRBD1
j_gene: TRBJ1-2
CDR3nt: TGTGCCAGCAGCCGGGACAGGGGGGCCTATGGCTACACCTTC
CDR3aa: CASSRDRGAYGYTF

v_gene: TRBV10-3
abundance: NA
d_gene: TRBD1
j_gene: TRBJ1-3
CDR3nt: TGTGCCATCAGTGAGTCGGTACAGGGGCCAAACACCATATATTTT
CDR3aa: CAISESVQGPNTIYF

v_gene: TRBV19
abundance: NA
d_gene: TRBD1
j_gene: TRBJ2-2
CDR3nt: TGTGGCCGGGTTAGACAGGGGGCTCTTGCGGACACCGGGGAGCTGTTTTTT
CDR3aa: CGRVRQGALADTGELFF

v_gene: TRBV18
abundance: NA
d_gene: TRBD2
j_gene: TRBJ2-1
CDR3nt: TGTGCCAGCTCACCTGGACTAGCGGGGACCTACAATGAGCAGTTCTTC
CDR3aa: CASSPGLAGTYNEQFF

v_gene: TRBV14
abundance: NA
d_gene: NA
j_gene: TRBJ2-5
CDR3nt: TGTGCCAGCAGCCAAGTCAGGGATGGGACCCAGTACTTC
CDR3aa: CASSQVRDGTQYF

v_gene: TRBV7-3
abundance: NA
d_gene: NA
j_gene: TRBJ1-1
CDR3nt: TGTGCCAGCAGCTCAGACGGGGGACTGGCTTTCTTT
CDR3aa: CASSSDGGLAFF

v_gene: TRBV25-1
abundance: once
d_gene: TRBD1
j_gene: TRBJ1-1
CDR3nt: TGTGCCAGCAGTGAATTGACAGGGAGTAAAGCTTTCTTT
CDR3aa: CASSELTGSKAFF

v_gene: TRBV27
abundance: NA
d_gene: TRBD1
j_gene: TRBJ1-2
CDR3nt: TGTGCCAGCAGTTCCAGGGGGGCTAGCTATGGCTACACCTTC
CDR3aa: CASSSRGASYGYTF

v_gene: TRBV3-1/TRBV3-2
abundance: NA
d_gene: NA
j_gene: TRBJ1-4
CDR3nt: TGTGCCAGCAGCCAAGGGTGGGGGGTAGCGACTAATGAAAAACTGTTTTTT
CDR3aa: CASSQGWGVATNEKLFF

v_gene: TRBV11-2
abundance: few
d_gene: TRBD2
j_gene: TRBJ2-5
CDR3nt: TGTGCCAGCAGCTCCACTAGCGTCCAAGAGACCCAGTACTTC
CDR3aa: CASSSTSVQETQYF